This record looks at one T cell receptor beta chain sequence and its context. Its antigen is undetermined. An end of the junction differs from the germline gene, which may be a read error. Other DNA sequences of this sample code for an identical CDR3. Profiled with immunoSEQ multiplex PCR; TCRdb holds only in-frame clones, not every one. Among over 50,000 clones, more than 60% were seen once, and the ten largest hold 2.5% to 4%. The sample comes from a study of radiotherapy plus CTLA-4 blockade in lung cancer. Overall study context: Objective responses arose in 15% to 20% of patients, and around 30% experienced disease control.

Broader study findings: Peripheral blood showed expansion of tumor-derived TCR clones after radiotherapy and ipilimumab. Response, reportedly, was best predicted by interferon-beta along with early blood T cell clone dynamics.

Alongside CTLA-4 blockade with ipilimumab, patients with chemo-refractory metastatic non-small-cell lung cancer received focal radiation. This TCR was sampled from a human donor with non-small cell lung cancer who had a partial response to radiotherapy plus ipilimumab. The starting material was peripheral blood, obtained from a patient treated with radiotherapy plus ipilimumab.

The CDR3 nucleotides read TGCGCCAGCAGCCGTGAGGGAGTCAGGGGATACAATCAGCCCCAGCATTTT. It codes for CASSREGVRGYNQPQHF. The genes are TRBV5-4 and TRBJ1-5, with D maybe TRBD1 (6 bases). The CDR3 totals 17 residues. Germline V gene lookup returns CDR1 SGHNT and CDR2 YYREEE (reference sequence).